Each of the 21 T cell receptor beta chains below was sequenced from the same sample in a study of shared clonotypes between healthy human individuals. Assay: immunoSEQ multiplex PCR; the TCRdb copy retains only in-frame clones and omits some. Of just over 2,000,000 clones in the sample, roughly 95% were seen once. Input material: naive CD4+ T cells sorted from blood. Subset given: CD45RA+ positively selected. Source of these receptors: a man aged 18 to 29 in good health.

This clone was seen just once. V and J are TRBV27 and TRBJ2-7, with D possibly TRBD1 on 6 matching bases. V lost 2 bases and J lost 2, with 10 bases in between. Germline values: CDR1 MNHEY, CDR2 SMNVEV (reference sequence). There are 14 residues in the CDR3. CDR3 in DNA: TGTGCCAGCAGTTTACGGGACACCGCCTACGAGCAGTACTTC. Amino acids: CASSLRDTAYEQYF.

The chain joins TRBV18 to TRBJ1-4; possibly TRBD1 for D (5 bases). This CDR3 comprises 12 residues. Per the germline V gene, CDR1 is KGHSH and CDR2 is LQKENI. The V end was cut by 0 bases, the J end by 13 bases, with 9 bases between. The CDR3 protein is CASSPPTGGLFF. In nucleotides, the CDR3 is TGTGCCAGCTCACCACCGACCGGGGGACTGTTTTTT.

The count of this clone is one. J is TRBJ2-7 and V is TRBV27; 8 positions agree with TRBD2. The CDR3 runs 15 residues. The germline CDR1 and CDR2 sequences are MNHEY and SMNVEV (reference sequence). Trimming cost V 2 bases and J 2 bases; bases outside gene matches: 5. In DNA, the CDR3 is TGTGCCAGCAGTTTAAAACTAGCGGTGACCTACGAGCAGTACTTC. This encodes CASSLKLAVTYEQYF.

This clone was picked up a small number of times. The CDR3, as DNA: TGCGCCAGCAGCCAAGGGGTAGCCTACTCCTATAATTCACCCCTCCACTTT. This codes for CASSQGVAYSYNSPLHF. The genes are TRBV4-1 and TRBJ1-6; D unresolved. The CDR3 length is 17 residues. V shed 1 base and J shed 0 bases, with 10 bases lying between them. CDR1 and CDR2 from the germline V gene are MGHRA and YSYEKL.

The chain combines TRBV6-1 with TRBJ1-5; D is possibly TRBD1 (6 bases). Germline V lookup: CDR1 MNHNS, CDR2 SASEGT. Trimming left V 7 bases short and J 3 bases short, with 10 bases between. The CDR3 consists of 13 residues. CDR3 nucleotides: TGTGCCAGCAATACAGGGTACAATCAGCCCCAGCATTTT. Its translation: CASNTGYNQPQHF.

The chain is built from TRBV6-1 and TRBJ1-1; D gene unclear. This CDR3 contains 14 residues. The V gene lost 4 bases and the J gene lost 4 bases, with 13 bases spanning the gap. Germline CDR1 and CDR2: MNHNS and SASEGT. The CDR3 is CASSVLELATEAFF. The CDR3 coding sequence is TGTGCCAGCAGTGTCTTGGAATTGGCCACTGAAGCTTTCTTT.

This clone was counted once. The chain uses TRBV28 and TRBJ1-2; D remains unclear. CDR3 size: 12 residues. V was shortened by 6 bases and J by 4 bases, with 9 bases between the two germline ends. Germline CDR1 reads MDHEN; CDR2 reads SYDVKM. The CDR3 DNA is TGTGCCAGCAGAGCAAACCTCTATGGCTACACCTTC. Translating it yields CASRANLYGYTF.

The chain joins TRBV2 to TRBJ2-5; 11 nucleotides match TRBD2. Trimming removed 6 bases from V and 3 bases from J; junction bases left unmatched: 0. The CDR3 loop spans 13 amino acids. Germline V gives CDR1 SNHLY, CDR2 FYNNEI. CDR3 bases: TGTGCCAGCAGGACTAGCGGGAAAGAGACCCAGTACTTC. Translated, it gives CASRTSGKETQYF. Looking up the rest from reference TRBV2 and TRBJ2-5 gives the full variable domain: EPEVTQTPSHQVTQMGQEVILRCVPISNHLYFYWYRQILGQKVEFLVSFYNNEISEKSEIFDDQFSVERPDGSNFTLKIRSTKLEDSAMYFCASRTSGKETQYFGPGTRLLVL.

The chain couples TRBV4-3 to TRBJ1-2; 10 nucleotides align to TRBD1. CDR3 length equals 14 residues. The V gene end was trimmed by 4 bases and the J gene end by 6 bases; junction bases not matched to a gene: 5. Germline CDR1 reads LGHNA; CDR2 reads YSLEER. CDR3 coding DNA: TGCGCCAGCAGCCCCGAAGGGACAGGGGATGGCTACACCTTC. Protein: CASSPEGTGDGYTF.

This clone was recorded once. The chain joins TRBV5-6 to TRBJ1-3; D is undetermined. The CDR3 runs to 16 residues. V was shortened by 0 bases and J by 0 bases, with 10 bases between the two germline ends. The V gene's germline CDR1 is SGHDT and CDR2 YYEEEE. In DNA form, the CDR3 reads TGTGCCAGCAGCTTGGAGGCGGTTTACTCTGGAAACACCATATATTTT. Its protein is CASSLEAVYSGNTIYF.

The chain employs TRBV6-5 and TRBJ2-7, with D possibly being TRBD1 (6 bases). CDR1 and CDR2 from the germline V gene are MNHEY and SVGAGI. Trimming shortened V by 0 bases and J by 7 bases, and 19 bases separated the two germline ends. There are 16 residues in the CDR3. CDR3 nucleotide sequence: TGTGCCAGCAGTTACTCGTTAATGGTGGGGGCAGGGGAGCAGTACTTC. As protein: CASSYSLMVGAGEQYF.

The chain joins TRBV28 to TRBJ1-1, with 9 bases matching TRBD1. Germline CDR1 is MDHEN and CDR2 is SYDVKM. The length of the CDR3 is 13 residues. The junction had 2 bases not matched to a gene; V was cut back by 6 bases and J by 3 bases. The CDR3 loop is CASRRTGDTEAFF. In DNA form, the CDR3 reads TGTGCCAGCAGGAGGACAGGGGACACTGAAGCTTTCTTT.

The sample holds a few counts of this clone. The rearrangement uses TRBV6-5 and TRBJ1-6; D not certain. The germline V and J ends were trimmed by 8 bases and 10 bases, with 15 bases remaining between them. The CDR3 covers 13 residues. CDR1 and CDR2 (germline): MNHEY, SVGAGI. For the CDR3, the DNA is TGTGCCAGCGGTCTTACTTCCTCGTCACCCCTCCACTTT. Translating it yields CASGLTSSSPLHF.

In the case of this clone: A much larger clone lies a single base off, so this may be a read error. The chain combines TRBV5-6 with TRBJ1-1; no reliable D call. CDR1 SGHDT and CDR2 YYEEEE come from the germline V gene. The CDR3 has 13 residues. V dropped 0 bases and J dropped 0 bases, with 3 bases sitting between them. DNA for the CDR3: TGTGCCAGCAGCTTGGCAGTGAACACTGAAGCTTTCTTT. Translated: CASSLAVNTEAFF.

The V and J genes are TRBV9 and TRBJ1-4; 8 bases are a match to TRBD1. There are 16 residues in the CDR3. The V and J ends lost 2 bases and 2 bases, in that order; junction bases with no gene match: 5. Germline V gives CDR1 SGDLS, CDR2 YYNGEE. The CDR3 DNA reads as TGTGCCAGCAGCGTCGGGACAGGTACTACTAATGAAAAACTGTTTTTT. Its translation: CASSVGTGTTNEKLFF.

V and J are TRBV2 and TRBJ2-1; 8 nucleotides align to TRBD2. V dropped 4 bases and J dropped 8; count of bases not matched to a gene: 10. Germline lookup yields CDR1 SNHLY and CDR2 FYNNEI. This CDR3 spans 15 amino acids. The CDR3 loop reads CASSGEGLGVYEQFF. CDR3 sequence (DNA): TGTGCCAGCAGTGGCGAGGGACTAGGGGTCTATGAGCAGTTCTTC.

The chain carries TRBV10-3 and TRBJ2-1; D is possibly TRBD2 (5 bases). Germline V lookup: CDR1 ENHRY, CDR2 SYGVKD. V was pared by 8 bases and J by 8 bases, with 16 bases between. The CDR3 loop spans 13 amino acids. The CDR3 reads CAIGDWSDYEQFF. The CDR3 DNA sequence: TGTGCCATCGGGGATTGGTCGGACTATGAGCAGTTCTTC.

This clone has a single count. V usage is TRBV18 and J usage is TRBJ1-3; TRBD1 matches 8 bases. Germline-derived CDR1 and CDR2 are KGHSH and LQKENI. J was trimmed by 0 bases and V by 2 bases; bases with no gene match: 3. The CDR3 is 16 residues long. Here the CDR3 DNA reads TGTGCCAGCTCACCAGGGGACAGGAACTCTGGAAACACCATATATTTT. The encoded protein is CASSPGDRNSGNTIYF.

Of note for this clone: Distinct nucleotide sequences in the sample also encode this CDR3. CDR3 nucleotides: TGTGCCAGCAGCTCGGGACTTCCCTACGAGCAGTACTTC. Encoded protein: CASSSGLPYEQYF. The chain is built from TRBV7-2 and TRBJ2-7, with D possibly being TRBD2 (6 bases). The CDR3 sequence is 13 residues long. Germline CDR1 reads SGHTA; CDR2 reads FQGNSA. The ends were cut back, 4 bases at V and 2 bases at J, with 9 bases in the middle.

This chain joins TRBV4-1 and TRBJ2-6; unclear D gene. The CDR3 spans 17 residues. Per the germline V gene, CDR1 is MGHRA and CDR2 is YSYEKL. V lost 0 bases and J lost 3, with 12 bases in between. The CDR3 spells CASSQDLVWSGANVLTF. CDR3 nucleotide sequence: TGCGCCAGCAGCCAAGATCTCGTTTGGAGTGGGGCCAACGTCCTGACTTTC.

The V call is TRBV28, the J call TRBJ2-1; 15 nucleotides match TRBD2. This CDR3 is built from 15 residues. In germline, CDR1 is MDHEN, CDR2 SYDVKM. V lost 3 bases to trimming and J lost 7 bases; unmatched junction nucleotides: 1. The CDR3 DNA sequence: TGTGCCAGCAGTTTCGGACTAGCGGGGGGGAATGAGCAGTTCTTC. Protein product: CASSFGLAGGNEQFF.